Presented here are 26 T cell receptor beta chains from one specimen sequenced in a study of graft-versus-host responses after intestinal transplantation (dated by TCRdb to the early 2020s). Taken with the paper, the label for time point translates to: cells obtained before transplantation from donor or recipient. Receptor libraries were prepared by the immunoSEQ multiplex PCR assay. Sourced from immuneACCESS, this table was stored by TCRdb with only in-frame sequences that have V and J called. A share of the clones is absent; for the studies checked, an unresolved V gene accounts for under half, and the remainder has no known explanation. The sample table holds 15,000 or so clones, of which 25% to 35% were seen once. The ten largest clonotypes hold approximately 4.1% of the sample. Source: alloreactive CD4+ T cells from a mixed lymphocyte reaction culture, taken before intestinal transplant. The sample's cell subset or site label is to be understood as: CFSE-low proliferating T cells sorted from roughly six-day pre-transplant mixed lymphocyte reaction (GvH or HvG direction). Receptor source: a human patient who received an intestinal transplant.

The J gene is TRBJ2-1, the V gene TRBV19, with a tentative D call TRBD1 (6 bases). This CDR3 spans 14 amino acids. From germline, CDR1 is LNHDA and CDR2 SQIVND (reference sequence). V was trimmed by 5 bases and J by 6 bases, leaving 14 bases between them. In nucleotides, the CDR3 is TGTGCCAGTAGTCAGGGGTCGGGGTTCAATGAGCAGTTCTTC. Protein sequence: CASSQGSGFNEQFF.

The chain employs TRBV6-8 and TRBJ2-7; 7 bases map to TRBD2. V shed 0 bases and J 6 bases; nucleotides not matched to a gene: 8. The CDR3 consists of 15 residues. Germline assignment: CDR1 MNHGY and CDR2 SAAAGT. The CDR3 is CASSYSWGEGPEQYF. The CDR3 bases are TGTGCCAGCAGTTACTCATGGGGGGAGGGCCCCGAGCAGTACTTC.

In this sample, this clone turned up a few times. V and J are TRBV6-9 and TRBJ2-7; D gene uncertain. Germline V lookup: CDR1 MNHGY, CDR2 SVAAGI. The V gene lost 3 bases and the J gene lost 2 bases, with 14 bases spanning the gap. There are 15 residues in the CDR3. The CDR3 DNA is TGTGCCAGCAGTTACGCCGCAGCAAGAGCCTACGAGCAGTACTTC. As protein: CASSYAAARAYEQYF.

In this sample, this clone turned up a few times. The gene calls are TRBV21-1 and TRBJ2-3; the table's D call TRBD2 went unverified against the DNA. TRBV21-1 is labeled a pseudogene. This CDR3 region has 16 residues. CDR3 region: CASSKVGLAAQNTQYF. Written as DNA, the CDR3 is TGTGCCAGCAGCAAAGTCGGGCTAGCGGCTCAGAATACGCAGTATTTT.

This clone was counted between two and nine times. The chain links TRBV6-5 to TRBJ2-3; D possibly corresponds to TRBD1 (5 bases). This CDR3 has 15 amino acids. The germline gives CDR1 MNHEY, CDR2 SVGAGI. Trimming removed 6 bases from V and 2 bases from J, with 15 bases in between. The CDR3 loop reads CASSPRGRVTDTQYF. In DNA, the CDR3 is TGTGCCAGCAGCCCTCGTGGCAGGGTCACAGATACGCAGTATTTT.

This chain uses TRBV6-4 with TRBJ2-3; 10 bases agree with TRBD1. The ends lost 1 base at V and 0 bases at J; junction bases unmatched: 16. This CDR3 contains 21 residues. Germline-derived CDR1 and CDR2 are MRHNA and SNTAGT. CDR3 coding DNA: TGTGCCAGCAGTGACTTCCGACAGGGGGCGGTTAATAGGGGTAGCACAGATACGCAGTATTTT. Translation: CASSDFRQGAVNRGSTDTQYF.

This clone was detected a few times. The rearrangement joins TRBV9 to TRBJ2-3, with 7 bases fitting TRBD1. Per germline, CDR1 SGDLS and CDR2 YYNGEE. The CDR3 has 17 residues. The trim removed 0 bases at V and 0 bases at J, leaving 7 bases unmatched. The CDR3 is CASSVELGQRSTDTQYF. The CDR3 nucleotides are TGTGCCAGCAGCGTAGAGTTGGGACAGAGGAGCACAGATACGCAGTATTTT.

The table lists this clone with a few counts. The chain joins TRBV28 to TRBJ2-3; D gene ambiguous. V dropped 7 bases and J dropped 6 bases, with 20 bases sitting between them. CDR3 length equals 15 residues. Germline V gene lookup returns CDR1 MDHEN and CDR2 SYDVKM. The CDR3 DNA sequence: TGTGCCAGCACCACAGCTGCACTCGGGTGGGATACGCAGTATTTT. It is translated as CASTTAALGWDTQYF.

V gene TRBV7-2 combines with J gene TRBJ2-5; D unresolved. V shed 0 bases and J shed 2 bases, with 1 base lying between them. Germline V gene lookup returns CDR1 SGHTA and CDR2 FQGNSA. The CDR3 loop spans 12 amino acids. CDR3 amino acids: CASSLAQETQYF. As DNA, the CDR3 is TGTGCCAGCAGCTTAGCTCAAGAGACCCAGTACTTC.

This clone was observed once. The genes are TRBV7-9 and TRBJ2-5; 12 bases fit TRBD2. The tail of the sequence fits TRBJ2-7 better, so the J call may be wrong. This CDR3 contains 15 residues. Per germline, CDR1 SEHNR and CDR2 FQNEAQ (reference sequence). The CDR3 DNA reads as TGTGCCAGCAGCGTGACTAGCGGGAGACCTTACGAGCAGTACTTC. It yields the protein CASSVTSGRPYEQYF.

To note about this clone: One end of the junction fails to match germline, which may point to a read error. V usage is TRBV7-7 and J usage is TRBJ2-5; the match to TRBD2 covers 8 bases. Germline assignment: CDR1 SSHAT and CDR2 FNYEAQ (reference sequence). The CDR3 totals 15 residues. For the CDR3, the DNA is TGTGCTAGCAGCCAGGGACTAGGCCTCCAAGAGACCCAGTACTTC. This translates into CASSQGLGLQETQYF.

J is TRBJ2-7 and V is TRBV27; 8 bases are shared with TRBD1. CDR1 is MNHEY, CDR2 SMNVEV, per germline (reference sequence). Trimming cost V 4 bases and J 0 bases; bases outside gene matches: 5. This CDR3 has 15 amino acids. This CDR3 is CASSSYRGSSYEQYF. In DNA form, the CDR3 reads TGTGCCAGCAGTTCCTACAGGGGGAGCTCCTACGAGCAGTACTTC.

The chain recombines TRBV28 with TRBJ2-7; no reliable D call. Trimming stripped 3 bases from V and 3 bases from J, with 15 bases between. The CDR3 consists of 15 residues. The germline V gene has CDR1 MDHEN and CDR2 SYDVKM. This chain's CDR3 is CASSLPETANYEQYF. The CDR3 nucleotides read TGTGCCAGCAGTTTGCCCGAAACAGCGAACTACGAGCAGTACTTC.

This clone was seen only a few times. The chain is built from TRBV5-4 and TRBJ2-3; weak D call: TRBD1 (5 bases). Trimming took 2 bases from V and 0 from J, leaving 10 bases between them. The CDR3 length is 15 residues. Looked up from germline, CDR1 is SGHNT and CDR2 is YYREEE (reference sequence). The CDR3 bases are TGTGCCAGCAGCTTCAAGGGGCCTAGCACAGATACGCAGTATTTT. It translates to CASSFKGPSTDTQYF.

The CDR3 loop reads CADSGRLLLTDTQYF. CDR3 bases: TGTGCCGACTCAGGGCGGCTGCTACTCACAGATACGCAGTATTTT. The gene calls are TRBV2 and TRBJ2-3; D possibly corresponds to TRBD1 (5 bases). Trimming stripped 11 bases from V and 2 bases from J, with 20 bases between. This CDR3 has 15 amino acids. Germline V gene data show CDR1 as SNHLY and CDR2 as FYNNEI. The full variable domain, completed using reference TRBV2 and TRBJ2-3, is EPEVTQTPSHQVTQMGQEVILRCVPISNHLYFYWYRQILGQKVEFLVSFYNNEISEKSEIFDDQFSVERPDGSNFTLKIRSTKLEDSAMYFCADSGRLLLTDTQYFGPGTRLTVL.

In this sample, this clone turned up a few times. The chain uses TRBV19 and TRBJ1-1; 7 bases fit TRBD1. The CDR3 extends over 16 amino acids. With V trimmed by 1 base and J by 4 bases, 9 bases remained unmatched. CDR1 and CDR2 from the germline V gene are LNHDA and SQIVND (reference sequence). The CDR3 reads CASSIVSMTGSTEAFF. The CDR3 bases are TGTGCCAGTAGTATAGTGTCTATGACAGGGTCCACTGAAGCTTTCTTT.

Remarks on this clone: Other DNA sequences in the same sample also yield this CDR3. The rearrangement joins TRBV28 to TRBJ2-3, with D possibly being TRBD1 or TRBD2 (5 bases each). In germline, CDR1 is MDHEN, CDR2 SYDVKM. V lost 1 base to trimming and J lost 6 bases, with 17 bases between them. This CDR3 is built from 16 residues. For the CDR3, the DNA is TGTGCCAGCAGTTTATTAGGCAGGGAGTGGAGGGATACGCAGTATTTT. Protein product: CASSLLGREWRDTQYF.

The chain recombines TRBV18 with TRBJ1-2, with D unclear. CDR1 is KGHSH, CDR2 LQKENI, per germline. V dropped 1 base and J dropped 4 bases, with 16 bases sitting between them. The CDR3 has 16 amino acids. The CDR3 DNA reads TGTGCCAGCTCACCACTTGACATGCCGTCGGGCTATGGCTACACCTTC. It is translated as CASSPLDMPSGYGYTF.

The rearrangement joins TRBV4-1 to TRBJ1-5, with a tentative D call TRBD1 (5 bases). The CDR3 spans 19 residues. The germline gives CDR1 MGHRA, CDR2 YSYEKL. V was trimmed by 0 bases and J by 0 bases, leaving 18 bases between them. The CDR3 protein is CASSQERQGASISNQPQHF. The CDR3 DNA follows: TGCGCCAGCAGCCAAGAACGCCAGGGCGCTTCTATTAGCAATCAGCCCCAGCATTTT.

This clone counts as medium-sized (0.01 to 0.1%). The V and J genes are TRBV5-4 and TRBJ2-1, with no clear D. Trimming cost V 7 bases and J 10 bases, with 12 bases left between them. The germline V gene encodes CDR1 SGHNT and CDR2 YYREEE (reference sequence). The CDR3 consists of 11 residues. The CDR3 sequence is CASATTNEQFF. CDR3 DNA sequence: TGTGCCAGCGCGACCACAAACGAGCAGTTCTTC.

A few counts support this clone. The gene calls are TRBV6-6 and TRBJ2-5; 7 positions match TRBD1. Germline CDR1 reads MNHNY; CDR2 reads SVGAGI (reference sequence). V dropped 5 bases and J dropped 5; count of bases not matched to a gene: 8. This CDR3 is 14 amino acids long. The CDR3, as DNA: TGTGCCAGCAGTAAAGACAGGGCCCGGGAGACCCAGTACTTC. Protein product: CASSKDRARETQYF.

The chain combines TRBV6-5 with TRBJ1-5; unclear D gene. Trimming removed 6 bases from V and 4 bases from J, with 10 bases in between. Looked up from germline, CDR1 is MNHEY and CDR2 is SVGAGI. CDR3 length equals 13 residues. The CDR3 DNA follows: TGTGCCAGCAGCCGGGCCCTGAATCAGCCCCAGCATTTT. It codes for CASSRALNQPQHF.

CDR3 DNA: TGTGCCAGCAGCGCCTCCGGGGCAGGGTTGACCGGGGAGCTGTTTTTT. Translation gives CASSASGAGLTGELFF. This sequence joins TRBV9 and TRBJ2-2; either TRBD1 or TRBD2 may fit D (5 bases each). Germline V gene lookup returns CDR1 SGDLS and CDR2 YYNGEE. CDR3 length: 16 residues. Trimming pared 3 bases from V and 5 bases from J, leaving 17 bases between.

This clone is judged medium-sized. This chain connects TRBV5-1 to TRBJ2-7; D perhaps matches TRBD2 (5 bases). Germline V gene sequence: CDR1 SGHRS, CDR2 YFSETQ. The CDR3 contains 13 residues. V was pared by 3 bases and J by 0 bases, with 7 bases between. CDR3 DNA: TGCGCCAGCAGCTCGGGGTCCTCCTACGAGCAGTACTTC. It is translated as CASSSGSSYEQYF. The variable domain in full, with the rest retrieved from reference TRBV5-1 and TRBJ2-7, is KAGVTQTPRYLIKTRGQQVTLSCSPISGHRSVSWYQQTPGQGLQFLFEYFSETQRNKGNFPGRFSGRQFSNSRSEMNVSTLELGDSALYLCASSSGSSYEQYFGPGTRLTVT.

The chain couples TRBV7-2 to TRBJ2-5; no reliable D call. Trimming removed 3 bases from V and 3 bases from J, with 5 bases in between. This CDR3 has 12 amino acids. In germline, CDR1 is SGHTA, CDR2 FQGNSA. This CDR3 is CASSFLEETQYF. For the CDR3, the DNA is TGTGCCAGCAGCTTTCTCGAAGAGACCCAGTACTTC. Supplemented by reference TRBV7-2 and TRBJ2-5, the full variable domain reads GAGVSQSPSNKVTEKGKDVELRCDPISGHTALYWYRQSLGQGLEFLIYFQGNSAPDKSGLPSDRFSAERTGGSVSTLTIQRTQQEDSAVYLCASSFLEETQYFGPGTRLLVL.

This clone showed up just a few times. The genes are TRBV7-6 and TRBJ2-7; D is unclear. The CDR3 has 14 amino acids. Per germline, CDR1 SGHVS and CDR2 FNYEAQ. Trimming removed 1 base from V and 2 bases from J, with 9 bases in between. CDR3 sequence reads: CASSLDGRAYEQYF. The CDR3 DNA reads as TGTGCCAGCAGCTTAGACGGCCGCGCCTACGAGCAGTACTTC.